This TCR beta chain came from a study of cytomegalovirus exposure and HLA in healthy donors. About this clone: The target antigen is unknown.

The primer mix had 60 Vbeta and 13 Jbeta primers. Original data processing: The count from a later analysis was about 80 million unique TCR beta chains, 9.5 million to 11 million of them shared. Sequencing was performed with immunoSEQ multiplex PCR; in TCRdb, only in-frame clones are kept and a portion is missing. The V and J calls and clone size are taken from that table; D and trimming were inferred from the DNA. The table shows about 170,000 clones, with roughly 79% occurring only once. V gave up 3 bases and J gave up 4 bases, with 9 bases separating them. This CDR3 contains 13 residues. The germline gives CDR1 MDHEN, CDR2 SYDVKM. Findings of the study overall: Association of a missense DCLRE1C variant with TCR beta V- and J-gene trimming was reported in a later analysis. It was reported in a later analysis that an Asian-associated ancestry cluster showed fewer N-insertions than the approximately 670-donor mean. In a later analysis, specific HLA alleles were associated with under 20,000 TCR beta sequences at a 0.05 false discovery rate.

Sequences were obtained from PBMCs. The chain uses TRBV28 and TRBJ1-2, with D maybe TRBD1 (5 bases). The TCR sequence derives from a woman aged 45 to 65 in good health and CMV-seropositive. The CDR3 DNA follows: TGTGCCAGCAGTTTGACAGCTAGCTATGGCTACACCTTC. It yields the protein CASSLTASYGYTF.